The T cell receptor beta chain described here comes from a study of T-cell memory formation after mild COVID-19. Study conclusions and caveats: For second-wave clones that peaked at day 37, SARS-CoV-2 specificity went unverified.

Notes on this clonotype: Its antigen is not known.

The CDR3 loop spans 11 amino acids. V was pared by 5 bases and J by 4 bases, with 5 bases between. Germline CDR1 reads LNHDA; CDR2 reads SQIVND (reference sequence). Libraries for TCRalpha and TCRbeta carried sample barcodes and unique molecular identifiers via 5'RACE. TCRdb re-called the 5' RACE reads with MiXCR, one entry per CDR3 protein. In the table there are some 150,000 distinct CDR3 sequences, 20% to 25% of which are singletons. Sequenced input: PBMCs or a T cell subset sorted from them (not recorded which). This clonotype was sampled from an adult woman who had mild COVID-19 (a few samples of this study predate the infection). Cell type and time point are not known. This chain links TRBV19 with TRBJ1-1, with D uncertain. In DNA, the CDR3 is TGTGCCAGTAGTGTGCTCACTGAAGCTTTCTTT. This translates into CASSVLTEAFF.